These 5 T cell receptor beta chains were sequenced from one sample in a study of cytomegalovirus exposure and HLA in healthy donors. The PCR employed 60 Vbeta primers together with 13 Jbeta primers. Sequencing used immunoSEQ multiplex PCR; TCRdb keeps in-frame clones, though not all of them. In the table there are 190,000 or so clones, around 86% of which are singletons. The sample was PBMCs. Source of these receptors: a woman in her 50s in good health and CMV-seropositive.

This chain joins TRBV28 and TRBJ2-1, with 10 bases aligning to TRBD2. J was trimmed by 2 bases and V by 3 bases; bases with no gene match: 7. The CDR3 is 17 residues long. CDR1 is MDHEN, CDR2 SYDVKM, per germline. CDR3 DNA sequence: TGTGCCAGCAGTTTTCCCACAGGACTAGCGGCCTACAATGAGCAGTTCTTC. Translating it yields CASSFPTGLAAYNEQFF.

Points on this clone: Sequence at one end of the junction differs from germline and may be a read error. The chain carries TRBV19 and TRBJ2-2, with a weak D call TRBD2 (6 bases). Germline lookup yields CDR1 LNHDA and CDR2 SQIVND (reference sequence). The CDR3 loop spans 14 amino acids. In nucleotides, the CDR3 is TGTGCCAGTAGTAGGGCGGGAAACACCGGGGAGCCGTTTTTT. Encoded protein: CASSRAGNTGEPFF.

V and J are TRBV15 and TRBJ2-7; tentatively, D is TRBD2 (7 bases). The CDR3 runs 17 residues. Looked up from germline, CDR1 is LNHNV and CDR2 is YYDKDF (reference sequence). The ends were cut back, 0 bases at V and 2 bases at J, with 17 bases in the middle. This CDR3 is CATSRDGPRGPTYEQYF. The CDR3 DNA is TGTGCCACCAGCAGAGATGGTCCGCGGGGGCCCACCTACGAGCAGTACTTC.

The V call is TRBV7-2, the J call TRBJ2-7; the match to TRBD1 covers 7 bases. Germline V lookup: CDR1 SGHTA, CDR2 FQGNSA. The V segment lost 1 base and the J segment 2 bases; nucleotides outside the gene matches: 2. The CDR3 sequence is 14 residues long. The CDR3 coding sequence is TGTGCCAGCAGCTTAGTCGGACAGGCCTACGAGCAGTACTTC. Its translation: CASSLVGQAYEQYF.

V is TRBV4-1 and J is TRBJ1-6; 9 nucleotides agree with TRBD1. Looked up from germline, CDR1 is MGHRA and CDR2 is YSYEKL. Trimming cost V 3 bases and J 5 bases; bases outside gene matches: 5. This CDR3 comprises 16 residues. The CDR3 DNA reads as TGCGCCAGCAGCCAGTCCGGACAGGGGCATAATTCACCCCTCCACTTT. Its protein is CASSQSGQGHNSPLHF.